The 19 T cell receptor beta chains below all came from one sample that was sequenced in a study of OX40 agonist ivuxolimab in advanced cancers. Libraries were prepared by immunoSEQ multiplex PCR; TCRdb keeps only in-frame clonotypes and omits some of them. The repertoire has approximately 58,000 clones, approximately 85% of them found once; the top ten carry about 3%. The sample consisted of CD4+ or CD8+ T cells sorted from blood, taken in a trial of the OX40 agonist ivuxolimab. The receptor source for this set is an adult with an advanced solid tumor such as melanoma, head and neck, liver or kidney cancer.

V usage is TRBV7-2 and J usage is TRBJ2-5; 9 nucleotides match TRBD2. This CDR3 region has 15 residues. Germline V CDR1 and CDR2: SGHTA, FQGNSA. Losses at the gene ends were 0 bases for V and 2 bases for J; bases not matched to a gene: 1. CDR3 nucleotides: TGTGCCAGCAGCTTAGCGACTAGCGGACAAGAGACCCAGTACTTC. Its translation: CASSLATSGQETQYF. Supplemented by reference TRBV7-2 and TRBJ2-5, the full variable domain reads GAGVSQSPSNKVTEKGKDVELRCDPISGHTALYWYRQSLGQGLEFLIYFQGNSAPDKSGLPSDRFSAERTGGSVSTLTIQRTQQEDSAVYLCASSLATSGQETQYFGPGTRLLVL.

V and J are TRBV28 and TRBJ1-4; D might be TRBD1 (5 bases). The ends were cut back, 7 bases at V and 7 bases at J, with 16 bases in the middle. The CDR3 covers 14 residues. Per germline, CDR1 MDHEN and CDR2 SYDVKM. This CDR3 reads CASKPPRGGEKLFF. As DNA, the CDR3 is TGTGCCAGCAAACCCCCGAGGGGCGGTGAAAAACTGTTTTTT.

The rearrangement links TRBV29-1 to TRBJ2-3; possibly TRBD1 for D (6 bases). The germline V and J ends were trimmed by 6 bases and 12 bases, with 19 bases remaining between them. The V gene's germline CDR1 is SQVTM and CDR2 ANQGSEA. The CDR3 extends over 12 amino acids. Here the CDR3 DNA reads TGCAGCGTCCGGGACACAGGGAAGGGACAGTATTTT. This gives the protein CSVRDTGKGQYF.

This chain links TRBV27 with TRBJ1-3; D may be TRBD1 (5 bases). The ends were cut back, 3 bases at V and 4 bases at J, with 13 bases in the middle. Germline V gives CDR1 MNHEY, CDR2 SMNVEV (reference sequence). The length of the CDR3 is 15 residues. CDR3 sequence: CASSFVEGEGNTIYF. CDR3 nucleotides: TGTGCCAGCAGTTTTGTAGAAGGGGAAGGAAACACCATATATTTT.

CDR3 coding DNA: TGTGCCAGCAGTGGAGCCCAGAGGAGCAATCAGCCCCAGCATTTT. As protein: CASSGAQRSNQPQHF. The J gene is TRBJ1-5, the V gene TRBV2; D ambiguous. Germline V gene data show CDR1 as SNHLY and CDR2 as FYNNEI. V lost 4 bases, J lost 1 base, and 11 bases lay in between. The CDR3 has 15 amino acids.

The chain combines TRBV28 with TRBJ2-7; D is unresolved. From germline, CDR1 is MDHEN and CDR2 SYDVKM. CDR3 size: 14 residues. V lost 4 bases and J 7 bases, leaving 17 bases between the germline ends. CDR3 region: CASSYGPGPREQYF. CDR3 in DNA: TGTGCCAGCAGTTACGGTCCAGGCCCCAGGGAGCAGTACTTC. Drawing the rest from reference TRBV28 and TRBJ2-7, the complete variable domain is DVKVTQSSRYLVKRTGEKVFLECVQDMDHENMFWYRQDPGLGLRLIYFSYDVKMKEKGDIPEGYSVSREKKERFSLILESASTNQTSMYLCASSYGPGPREQYFGPGTRLTVT.

The chain couples TRBV19 to TRBJ2-5; D is perhaps TRBD2 (6 bases). V lost 8 bases and J 7 bases, leaving 20 bases between the germline ends. The CDR3 loop spans 14 amino acids. Germline V gives CDR1 LNHDA, CDR2 SQIVND (reference sequence). The CDR3 here is CASRSGLKSGTQYF. The CDR3 DNA is TGTGCCAGTCGATCGGGACTTAAAAGCGGGACCCAGTACTTC.

The chain has TRBV29-1 and TRBJ1-4, with TRBD1 matching over 8 bases. Losses at the gene ends were 7 bases for V and 6 bases for J; bases not matched to a gene: 4. Germline V gene sequence: CDR1 SQVTM, CDR2 ANQGSEA. This CDR3 is 12 amino acids long. The CDR3 here is CSAQGGDEKLFF. CDR3 DNA: TGCAGCGCACAGGGGGGGGATGAAAAACTGTTTTTT.

This clone was seen only once. J is TRBJ2-1 and V is TRBV19; D might be TRBD1 or TRBD2, each matching 5 bases. The CDR3 contains 16 residues. Per the germline V gene, CDR1 is LNHDA and CDR2 is SQIVND (reference sequence). The V end lost 7 bases, the J end lost 0 bases, and 16 bases lay between the germline ends. The CDR3 loop is CASIPPGADSYNEQFF. CDR3 nucleotides: TGTGCCAGTATTCCCCCCGGGGCGGACTCCTACAATGAGCAGTTCTTC.

V and J are TRBV4-2 and TRBJ2-2, with TRBD2 identical over 13 bases. The CDR3 runs to 17 residues. Losses at the gene ends were 4 bases for V and 3 bases for J; bases not matched to a gene: 5. Germline CDR1 and CDR2: LGHNA and YNFKEQ. DNA of the CDR3: TGTGCCAGCAGCCCCACTAGCGGGGGGGGGTACACCGGGGAGCTGTTTTTT. Translating gives CASSPTSGGGYTGELFF.

The J gene is TRBJ2-6, the V gene TRBV30; no clear D gene. Germline V gene sequence: CDR1 GTSNPN, CDR2 SVGIG (reference sequence). The CDR3 loop spans 17 amino acids. The V and J ends lost 0 bases and 0 bases respectively, with 12 bases between them. The DNA of the CDR3 is TGTGCCTGGAGTGTCGCAGGTGTCAGCTCTGGGGCCAACGTCCTGACTTTC. The encoded protein is CAWSVAGVSSGANVLTF.

V gene TRBV5-1 combines with J gene TRBJ2-1; D is perhaps TRBD1 or TRBD2 (6 bases each). Germline-derived CDR1 and CDR2 are SGHRS and YFSETQ. CDR3 size: 18 residues. The V end was cut by 4 bases, the J end by 6 bases, with 26 bases between. Written as DNA, the CDR3 is TGCGCCAGCAGCATCCAGGGGCCGGGGGCGACGATGGGCAATGAGCAGTTCTTC. This sequence encodes CASSIQGPGATMGNEQFF.

The chain joins TRBV29-1 to TRBJ2-1, with D perhaps matching TRBD2 (6 bases). The CDR3 is 12 residues long. Germline assignment: CDR1 SQVTM and CDR2 ANQGSEA. The ends were cut back, 7 bases at V and 5 bases at J, with 12 bases in the middle. This CDR3 is CSGGVYDNEQFF. DNA for the CDR3: TGCAGCGGCGGGGTCTATGACAATGAGCAGTTCTTC.

The gene calls are TRBV7-3 and TRBJ2-7, with TRBD2 as a possible D gene (7 bases). Germline CDR1 and CDR2: SGHTA and FQGTGA. V was trimmed by 5 bases and J by 3 bases, leaving 17 bases between them. This CDR3 spans 15 amino acids. Written as DNA, the CDR3 is TGTGCCAGCAGCCCCCAGGCGGGGGCAGACTACGAGCAGTACTTC. It specifies CASSPQAGADYEQYF.

The gene calls are TRBV11-3 and TRBJ1-3; the D is unclear. Germline CDR1 SGHNT, CDR2 YENEEA. The CDR3 extends over 15 amino acids. V shed 5 bases and J shed 4 bases, with 15 bases lying between them. The CDR3, as DNA: TGTGCCAGCAGCCTCTCCCCGGGTACCGGAAACACCATATATTTT. The encoded protein is CASSLSPGTGNTIYF.

The count of this clone is one. V is TRBV5-5 and J is TRBJ1-2, with D possibly being TRBD1 (5 bases). The germline V and J ends were trimmed by 4 bases and 4 bases, with 17 bases remaining between them. Germline V gene lookup returns CDR1 SGHKS and CDR2 YYEKEE (reference sequence). CDR3 length equals 15 residues. CDR3 sequence reads: CASSTETDPIYGYTF. CDR3 DNA sequence: TGTGCCAGCAGCACCGAGACAGACCCAATCTATGGCTACACCTTC.

The chain carries TRBV28 and TRBJ1-2, with D maybe TRBD1 (6 bases). The CDR3 spans 14 residues. Trimming stripped 7 bases from V and 6 bases from J, with 18 bases between. Germline values: CDR1 MDHEN, CDR2 SYDVKM. Here the CDR3 DNA reads TGTGCCAGCACTACCCTACAGGGTAGGGATGGCTACACCTTC. It translates to CASTTLQGRDGYTF.

The J gene is TRBJ1-6, the V gene TRBV30, with D unresolved. Germline values: CDR1 GTSNPN, CDR2 SVGIG (reference sequence). V lost 1 base and J lost 0, with 13 bases in between. This CDR3 contains 17 residues. As DNA, the CDR3 is TGTGCCTGGAGTGGGACGGAACGGAGCTCCTATAATTCACCCCTCCACTTT. Its translation is CAWSGTERSSYNSPLHF.

J is TRBJ1-3 and V is TRBV12-5, with 8 bases identical to TRBD1. Germline CDR1 and CDR2: LGHNT and FRNRAP. The CDR3 runs to 17 residues. Unmatched junction bases numbered 5, after V lost 1 base and J lost 0 bases. In DNA, the CDR3 is TGTGCTAGTGGTTTGGCCGACAGGGGTCTCTCTGGAAACACCATATATTTT. Translation: CASGLADRGLSGNTIYF.